A single sample gave rise to the 10 T cell receptor beta chains below, sequenced in a study of blood T cell repertoires in COVID-19. This table comes from immunoSEQ multiplex PCR, and its TCRdb copy is limited to in-frame clones, with some not included. The sample includes under 150,000 clones, 87% of them seen just once. The sequencing sample was made of peripheral blood. Receptor source: a woman aged 40 to 50 with acute or convalescent COVID-19.

The chain has TRBV15 and TRBJ1-2, with 8 bases aligning to TRBD1. Per the germline V gene, CDR1 is LNHNV and CDR2 is YYDKDF (reference sequence). V shed 3 bases and J 2 bases; nucleotides not matched to a gene: 2. The CDR3 is 14 residues long. The CDR3 loop reads CATSSRTGNYGYTF. DNA for the CDR3: TGTGCCACCAGCAGCCGGACAGGGAACTATGGCTACACCTTC.

The chain couples TRBV7-2 to TRBJ1-3; 7 bases fit TRBD1. Germline CDR1 is SGHTA and CDR2 is FQGNSA. V lost 1 base, J lost 0 bases, and 6 bases stayed unmatched. The CDR3 is made up of 17 amino acids. This CDR3 is CASSLVRGLLSGNTIYF. DNA of the CDR3: TGTGCCAGCAGCTTAGTGAGGGGGCTCCTCTCTGGAAACACCATATATTTT.

A note on this clone: At one end, the junction sequence differs from germline, possibly due to a read error. V gene TRBV28 combines with J gene TRBJ1-4; 7 nucleotides line up with TRBD1. The CDR3 is 15 residues long. Germline assignment: CDR1 MDHEN and CDR2 SYDVKM. CDR3 DNA: TGTACCAGCAGGGGGGAGGCCTCAACTAATGAAAAACTGTTTTTT. Its translation: CTSRGEASTNEKLFF.

The chain couples TRBV15 to TRBJ2-2; TRBD1 aligns across 9 bases. The germline V gene encodes CDR1 LNHNV and CDR2 YYDKDF (reference sequence). V trimming: 8 bases; J trimming: 4 bases; junction bases outside the gene matches: 8. CDR3 length: 15 residues. The CDR3 here is CATESTGGSTGELFF. The CDR3 DNA follows: TGTGCCACCGAGAGCACAGGGGGCTCCACCGGGGAGCTGTTTTTT.

The rearrangement joins TRBV25-1 to TRBJ2-2; 7 bases fit TRBD1. Per germline, CDR1 MGHDK and CDR2 SYGVNS. The CDR3 is 15 residues long. Trimming at V came to 1 base and at J to 5 bases, leaving 4 bases not matched to a gene. DNA for the CDR3: TGTGCCAGCAGTGAATTAGACAGGGAGACCGGGGAGCTGTTTTTT. It specifies CASSELDRETGELFF. The complete variable domain, with remaining parts taken from reference TRBV25-1 and TRBJ2-2, reads EADIYQTPRYLVIGTGKKITLECSQTMGHDKMYWYQQDPGMELHLIHYSYGVNSTEKGDLSSESTVSRIRTEHFPLTLESARPSHTSQYLCASSELDRETGELFFGEGSRLTVL.

The rearrangement links TRBV2 to TRBJ2-3, with 11 positions matching TRBD2. The V gene end was trimmed by 5 bases and the J gene end by 5 bases; junction bases not matched to a gene: 6. The CDR3 spans 15 residues. Germline V gives CDR1 SNHLY, CDR2 FYNNEI. CDR3 DNA: TGTGCCAGCAGTCGGCTAGCGGGAGGAGGAGATACGCAGTATTTT. Its protein product is CASSRLAGGGDTQYF.

This rearrangement joins TRBV10-3 to TRBJ1-4; D is uncertain. Germline V gene sequence: CDR1 ENHRY, CDR2 SYGVKD. This CDR3 has 17 amino acids. Trimming shortened V by 0 bases and J by 1 base, and 12 bases separated the two germline ends. CDR3 bases: TGTGCCATCAGTGAGTCCCGTTCGGGGATAACTAATGAAAAACTGTTTTTT. This encodes CAISESRSGITNEKLFF.

The chain combines TRBV28 with TRBJ1-1; TRBD1 agrees at 8 bases. The trim removed 6 bases at V and 1 base at J, leaving 4 bases unmatched. Germline CDR1 is MDHEN and CDR2 is SYDVKM. The CDR3 is made up of 14 amino acids. The CDR3 loop is CASRIGQGNTEAFF. The CDR3 DNA sequence: TGTGCCAGCAGAATCGGACAGGGGAACACTGAAGCTTTCTTT.

The chain is built from TRBV5-4 and TRBJ1-3, with 7 bases matching TRBD1. The CDR3 consists of 14 residues. Per germline, CDR1 SGHNT and CDR2 YYREEE (reference sequence). Trimming removed 4 bases from V and 4 bases from J; junction bases left unmatched: 5. The CDR3: CASSVRDSGNTIYF. DNA of the CDR3: TGTGCCAGCAGCGTCCGGGACAGCGGAAACACCATATATTTT.

The rearrangement uses TRBV2 and TRBJ1-1, with 10 positions matching TRBD1. Germline V gene sequence: CDR1 SNHLY, CDR2 FYNNEI. The CDR3 totals 15 residues. V shed 7 bases, J shed 5 bases, and the junction held 10 bases outside the gene matches. The chain's CDR3 is CASISDRGRRTEAFF. CDR3 nucleotide sequence: TGTGCCAGCATCTCTGACAGGGGGCGGAGGACTGAAGCTTTCTTT.